These 8 T cell receptor beta chains came from one sample sequenced in a study of CD8 T cells in ankylosing spondylitis. TCRdb re-called the 5' RACE reads through MiXCR, storing one row per CDR3 protein. The sample lists approximately 100,000 distinct CDR3 sequences, roughly 8.3% seen once, with nearly 10% in the top ten. Sequencing was performed on blood, either unsorted or a sorted T cell fraction (not recorded which). Receptors were obtained from a male donor with ankylosing spondylitis or in good health (not recorded which).

This clonotype was detected many times. The rearrangement joins TRBV5-1 to TRBJ1-4; no reliable D call. V lost 4 bases, J lost 2 bases, and 12 bases lay in between. CDR3 length: 15 amino acids. CDR1 is SGHRS, CDR2 YFSETQ, per germline. CDR3 sequence reads: CASSPEGLTNEKLFF. DNA of the CDR3: TGCGCCAGCAGCCCCGAGGGTTTGACTAATGAAAAACTGTTTTTT.

This clonotype occurred many times. The V gene is TRBV19, the J gene TRBJ2-1; D not resolved. This CDR3 comprises 12 residues. Germline V CDR1 and CDR2: LNHDA, SQIVND (reference sequence). Trimming cost V 8 bases and J 3 bases, with 8 bases left between them. The CDR3 bases are TGTGCCAGTGGAGTACACTACAATGAGCAGTTCTTC. Its protein is CASGVHYNEQFF.

In its sample, this clonotype was seen once. This sequence joins TRBV6-1 and TRBJ1-1, with D perhaps TRBD1 (6 bases). Germline-derived CDR1 and CDR2 are MNHNS and SASEGT. The CDR3 contains 16 residues. V lost 5 bases and J 0 bases, leaving 16 bases between the germline ends. CDR3 in amino acids: CASSIWGAGMNTEAFF. DNA of the CDR3: TGTGCCAGCAGTATTTGGGGGGCAGGCATGAACACTGAAGCTTTCTTT.

This clonotype was counted many times. The rearrangement uses TRBV11-2 and TRBJ2-1, with D perhaps matching TRBD1 (6 bases). The ends were cut back, 0 bases at V and 8 bases at J, with 20 bases in the middle. This CDR3 is built from 17 residues. CDR1 and CDR2 (germline): SGHAT, FQNNGV. CDR3 sequence (DNA): TGTGCCAGCAGCTTAGAGTGGGGGAAAAACGCAGGGGATGAGCAGTTCTTC. It encodes CASSLEWGKNAGDEQFF.

This clonotype was detected ten times or more. V and J are TRBV15 and TRBJ1-2; D is unclear. Deletions cut 6 bases from V and 2 bases from J, with 7 bases between. Germline V CDR1 and CDR2: LNHNV, YYDKDF (reference sequence). CDR3 length: 12 amino acids. This CDR3 reads CATSGLNYGYTF. CDR3 DNA sequence: TGTGCCACCAGTGGACTGAACTATGGCTACACCTTC.

There are a few counts of this clonotype. This may stem from a read error, because a much larger clone lies one nucleotide away. V and J are TRBV28 and TRBJ2-3; D unresolved. There are 14 residues in the CDR3. Germline lookup yields CDR1 MDHEN and CDR2 SYDVKM. The CDR3 bases are TGTGCCAGCAGTTCGAACAGACCCACAGATGCGCAGTATTTT. The encoded protein is CASSSNRPTDAQYF.

Ten or more counts support this clonotype. This chain links TRBV12-3 or TRBV12-4 with TRBJ2-2; 15 bases fit TRBD2. This CDR3 has 19 amino acids. The trim removed 2 bases at V and 1 base at J, leaving 5 bases unmatched. This CDR3 reads CASSLYWTSGRENTGELFF. The CDR3 bases are TGTGCCAGCAGTTTATATTGGACTAGCGGGAGGGAGAACACCGGGGAGCTGTTTTTT.

This clonotype occurred many times. This CDR3 is CASSLSRDRGHNSPLHF. DNA of the CDR3: TGTGCCAGCAGTCTGTCCCGGGACAGGGGGCATAATTCACCCCTCCACTTT. This chain uses TRBV6-1 with TRBJ1-6, with 12 bases matching TRBD1. The CDR3 runs 17 residues. CDR1 is MNHNS, CDR2 SASEGT, per germline. The trim removed 5 bases at V and 5 bases at J, leaving 7 bases unmatched.